This T cell receptor (beta chain) was identified in a study of vaccination effects on CD4 cells after COVID-19. The study's findings and limits: Convalescent patients were scarce in the study, and it lacked early post-infection timepoints. Cross-reactivity with common cold coronaviruses was shown by only 1 of 255 vaccine-induced clones in healthy vaccinees.

Sequenced by immunoSEQ multiplex PCR; TCRdb stores in-frame clones only, minus some. The sample includes some 70,000 clones, around 81% seen only once; the top ten take more than 1%. As for this clone: Its target is unknown.

V dropped 4 bases and J dropped 1; count of bases not matched to a gene: 2. Germline V gene data show CDR1 as GTSNPN and CDR2 as SVGIG (reference sequence). This CDR3 has 15 residues. Antigen-specific CD4+ T cells were expanded (with viral peptide pools) by the ViraFEST assay ahead of sequencing. With roughly 9 days of culture completed, CD4+ T cells were isolated. Subjects were given two BNT162b2 or mRNA-1273 vaccine doses. Cultivation was performed at two million PBMC per well with roughly 10 IU/ml IL-2 and about 10 ug/ml peptides added. V gene TRBV30 combines with J gene TRBJ2-6; TRBD2 agrees at 9 bases. The receptor was isolated from a human donor who received a COVID-19 vaccine. The material was CD4+ T cells from PBMCs cultured with HCoV-229E spike peptides, obtained after COVID-19 vaccination. CDR3 nucleotides: TGTGCCTGGACTAGCGGGGCTTCTGGGGCCAACGTCCTGACTTTC. This codes for CAWTSGASGANVLTF.